This T cell receptor beta chain was sequenced in a study of metastatic and nonmetastatic thyroid tumors. Study-level information: Both malignant and benign thyroid patients supplied peripheral blood and tumor or nodule tissue samples, across which the repertoires of these patients were then compared. General study findings and limits: Versus benign nodules, malignant thyroid tumors reportedly had significantly higher TCR beta diversity, in blood and tumor.

All patients reached thyroid surgery having received no treatment beforehand. This clone was seen a handful of times. Antigen specificity is unknown. This CDR3 comprises 15 residues. Per germline, CDR1 MNHNS and CDR2 SASEGT. J gave up 2 bases and V 6 bases, and 6 bases lay outside the gene matches. How the authors handled the data: A distant-metastasis classifier for papillary thyroid cancer was built using CDR3 differences across clinicopathological groups. TCRdb re-clonotyped the PCR reads through MiXCR. TCRdb, rather than the study authors, made the V and J calls. The data show approximately 22,000 clones, about 10% seen once.

The sequenced material came from blood. The chain carries TRBV6-1 and TRBJ2-3; 9 bases are a match to TRBD2. This clonotype originated in a female donor with papillary thyroid cancer or a benign thyroid nodule (not recorded which). Some clones in this sample may be carry-over from other donors' samples. DNA of the CDR3: TGTGCCAGCAGCCTGACTAGCGGCTACACAGATACGCAGTATTTT. Its protein product is CASSLTSGYTDTQYF.